These 6 T cell receptor beta chains came from one sample sequenced in a study of blood T cells in healthy people across ages. With a J-beta primer mix and a sample-barcoded 5' primer, a second PCR ran roughly 6 to 12 cycles. TCRdb re-derived calls from the 5' RACE reads in MiXCR, one entry per CDR3 protein. This repertoire shows about 900,000 distinct CDR3 sequences, approximately 65% found once; its top ten account for 25% to 35%. Sequencing used blood. Every receptor here comes from a man aged 30-40 years in good health.

This rearrangement joins TRBV12-3 or TRBV12-4 to TRBJ1-4; D is perhaps TRBD1 (6 bases). Trimming removed 7 bases at V and 0 bases at J, with 15 bases between. CDR3 length equals 16 residues. CDR3 sequence (DNA): TGTGCCAGCACCTTCGGGGGGGCGACAACTAATGAAAAACTGTTTTTT. It encodes CASTFGGATTNEKLFF.

This clonotype was counted only a few times. The chain has TRBV6-5 and TRBJ2-7; 9 nucleotides line up with TRBD1. The germline V gene encodes CDR1 MNHEY and CDR2 SVGAGI. V shed 5 bases, J shed 3 bases, and the junction held 2 bases outside the gene matches. The CDR3 is made up of 13 amino acids. The CDR3 sequence is CASSTGGGYEQYF. The CDR3 coding sequence is TGTGCCAGCAGTACAGGGGGCGGCTACGAGCAGTACTTC.

The chain is built from TRBV29-1 and TRBJ2-5; 7 nucleotides align to TRBD1. The CDR3 runs 13 residues. Germline V gene lookup returns CDR1 SQVTM and CDR2 ANQGSEA. The junction had 7 bases not matched to a gene; V was cut back by 7 bases and J by 2 bases. For the CDR3, the DNA is TGCAGCGCCCGAGGGACAGATCAAGAGACCCAGTACTTC. Translation: CSARGTDQETQYF.

The chain uses TRBV20-1 and TRBJ2-1; weak D call: TRBD2 (6 bases). The better agreement between TRBJ2-7 and the DNA end casts doubt on the J call. CDR1 is DFQATT, CDR2 SNEGSKA, per germline (reference sequence). The CDR3 sequence is 14 residues long. CDR3 nucleotide sequence: TGCAGTGCTAGAGTGGAGGGCAACCTCTACGAGCAGTACTTC. Translation: CSARVEGNLYEQYF.

J is TRBJ2-7 and V is TRBV7-9; possibly TRBD1 for D (6 bases). V was pared by 4 bases and J by 6 bases, with 13 bases between. Germline CDR1 and CDR2: SEHNR and FQNEAQ (reference sequence). The length of the CDR3 is 13 residues. The CDR3 loop is CASSSWGRGEQYF. Written as DNA, the CDR3 is TGTGCCAGCAGCTCATGGGGGCGAGGCGAGCAGTACTTC. Variable domain in full (rest from reference TRBV7-9 and TRBJ2-7): DTGVSQNPRHKITKRGQNVTFRCDPISEHNRLYWYRQTLGQGPEFLTYFQNEAQLEKSRLLSDRFSAERPKGSFSTLEIQRTEQGDSAMYLCASSSWGRGEQYFGPGTRLTVT.

This CDR3 is CASSQGFQEETQYF. CDR3 coding DNA: TGCGCCAGCAGCCAAGGCTTTCAAGAAGAGACCCAGTACTTC. The chain recombines TRBV4-3 with TRBJ2-5; D uncertain. With 1 base removed from V and 3 bases from J, the gap between germline ends came to 9 bases. Germline values: CDR1 LGHNA, CDR2 YSLEER. The length of the CDR3 is 14 residues.